A single sample gave rise to the 6 T cell receptor beta chains below, sequenced in a study of regulatory T cells in long-lasting Graves disease. For TCR beta, libraries came from iRepertoire HTBI primers and Arm-PCR of CDR3 regions. TCRdb re-analysed the multiplex PCR reads in MiXCR, keeping a single row per CDR3 protein. The data contain 400,000 to 500,000 distinct CDR3 sequences, about 22% of them singletons. The time point denotes: persistent/refractory GD, antithyroid drugs over 5 years with positive TRAb. PBMCs provided the RNA from which the TCR library was made. The material was peripheral blood mononuclear cells (PBMCs), obtained when the disease was refractory, from a patient treated with antithyroid drugs. The receptor source for this set is a female donor with Graves disease.

This clonotype was picked up a small number of times. The V gene is TRBV28, the J gene TRBJ1-5, with D perhaps TRBD1 (6 bases). The CDR3 runs to 14 residues. The V gene lost 6 bases and the J gene lost 4 bases, with 13 bases spanning the gap. Germline loops: CDR1 MDHEN, CDR2 SYDVKM. The CDR3 coding sequence is TGTGCCAGCAGGGGACCAGGGGAGAATCAGCCCCAGCATTTT. It is translated as CASRGPGENQPQHF.

This clonotype was seen more than once but under ten times. The chain is built from TRBV10-3 and TRBJ1-1, with 7 nucleotides matching TRBD1. The V gene's germline CDR1 is ENHRY and CDR2 SYGVKD. The CDR3 covers 16 residues. The V gene end was trimmed by 5 bases and the J gene end by 6 bases; junction bases not matched to a gene: 15. CDR3 in amino acids: CAISYTLGGGEAEAFF. CDR3 in DNA: TGTGCCATCAGTTACACCTTGGGAGGGGGCGAGGCTGAAGCTTTCTTT.

Worth noting for this clonotype: At one end, the junction sequence differs from germline, possibly due to a read error. The gene calls are TRBV12-3 or TRBV12-4 and TRBJ1-6; 7 bases are shared with TRBD1. The CDR3 covers 15 residues. The CDR3 nucleotides read TGTGCCAGCACTTTATCACAGGGGCCCGATTCACCCCTCCACTTT. Translation: CASTLSQGPDSPLHF.

A remark on this clonotype: It may be a read error: a sequence one base away is much more abundant. The gene calls are TRBV30 and TRBJ1-4; D may be TRBD1 (6 bases). V dropped 0 bases and J dropped 7 bases, with 12 bases sitting between them. The CDR3 has 14 residues. From germline, CDR1 is GTSNPN and CDR2 SVGIG (reference sequence). CDR3 sequence: CAWSVRGAAEKLFF. In DNA, the CDR3 is TGTGCCTGGAGTGTACGGGGGGCAGCTGAAAAACTGTTTTTT.

This clonotype was picked up many times. V usage is TRBV6-5 and J usage is TRBJ1-6; the match to TRBD1 covers 7 bases. J was trimmed by 14 bases and V by 2 bases; bases with no gene match: 12. The length of the CDR3 is 15 residues. Germline assignment: CDR1 MNHEY and CDR2 SVGAGI. CDR3 amino acids: CASSYTPGQPGSLHF. The DNA for the CDR3 is TGTGCCAGCAGTTACACTCCGGGACAGCCAGGGTCCCTCCACTTT.

The rearrangement joins TRBV20-1 to TRBJ1-4; D is uncertain. This CDR3 is built from 16 residues. V was pared by 1 base and J by 4 bases, with 16 bases between. Germline V gene data show CDR1 as DFQATT and CDR2 as SNEGSKA (reference sequence). The CDR3 region is CSARGFGASFNEKLFF. DNA of the CDR3: TGCAGTGCTAGAGGTTTCGGAGCCTCATTTAATGAAAAACTGTTTTTT.